This T cell receptor beta chain comes out of a study of blood T cells in healthy people across ages. This clonotype was recorded once. The junction differs from germline at one of its ends, possibly a read error. With a J-beta primer mix and a sample-barcoded 5' primer, a second PCR ran 7 to 11 cycles. TCRdb used MiXCR to reprocess the 5' RACE reads, holding one entry per CDR3 protein. The sample lists some 1.8 million distinct CDR3 sequences, around 42% occurring once. Germline V CDR1 and CDR2: SEHNR, FQNEAQ (reference sequence). The CDR3 is 13 amino acids. The gene calls are TRBV7-9 and TRBJ2-3, with 8 bases aligning to TRBD2. The specimen was blood. This receptor was taken from a human donor in good health. CDR3 DNA sequence: TGTGCCAGCAGCGTAGCGGGGTCTGATACGCAGTATTTT. The encoded protein is CASSVAGSDTQYF.